A selection of T cell receptor beta chains follows, all from one sample in a study of cytomegalovirus exposure and HLA in healthy donors. Only in-frame clones appear in the TCRdb table, and some are missing; sequencing was by immunoSEQ multiplex PCR. The sample data list roughly 120,000 clones. The sequenced sample was PBMCs. These TCRs come from a man between 18 and 35 years old in good health and CMV-seronegative. Each CDR3 is given with its conserved first and last residue. D genes are given only for firm matches.

CDR3aa: CSASSSNTQYF; j_gene: TRBJ2-3; v_gene: TRBV20-1; d_gene: .
CDR3aa: CASSLRGPSSEQFF; j_gene: TRBJ2-1; v_gene: TRBV7-3; d_gene: .
CDR3aa: CASSSQDTGELFF; j_gene: TRBJ2-2; v_gene: TRBV7-3; d_gene: .
CDR3aa: CASSQTTSGRPYEQYF; j_gene: .; v_gene: TRBV28; d_gene: TRBD2
CDR3aa: CASSVGAVSGNTIYF; j_gene: TRBJ1-3; v_gene: TRBV9; d_gene: .
CDR3aa: CASSQGSRRPYNEQFF; j_gene: TRBJ2-1; v_gene: TRBV14; d_gene: .
CDR3aa: CASSLGERSSTDTQYF; j_gene: TRBJ2-3; v_gene: TRBV5-1; d_gene: .
CDR3aa: CASSLDVPADTQYF; j_gene: TRBJ2-3; v_gene: TRBV5-1; d_gene: .
CDR3aa: CASSEVRGLNNQPQHF; j_gene: TRBJ1-5; v_gene: TRBV2; d_gene: .
CDR3aa: CASSHPGAGRVRETQYF; j_gene: TRBJ2-5; v_gene: TRBV4-1; d_gene: TRBD2
CDR3aa: CATRDRGPDTEAFF; j_gene: TRBJ1-1; v_gene: TRBV10-2; d_gene: TRBD1
CDR3aa: CASRPTRTNEKLFF; j_gene: TRBJ1-4; v_gene: TRBV6-5; d_gene: .
CDR3aa: CAWSSGLTDTQYF; j_gene: TRBJ2-3; v_gene: TRBV30; d_gene: .
CDR3aa: CAVQGITYNSPLHF; j_gene: TRBJ1-6; v_gene: TRBV27; d_gene: .
CDR3aa: CASSISGRSNQPQHF; j_gene: TRBJ1-5; v_gene: TRBV19; d_gene: .
CDR3aa: CASSFGLPNTEAFF; j_gene: TRBJ1-1; v_gene: TRBV5-5; d_gene: .
CDR3aa: CASRPTGTGGREGYTF; j_gene: TRBJ1-2; v_gene: TRBV11-2; d_gene: TRBD1
CDR3aa: CASSLSRSWGYTF; j_gene: TRBJ1-2; v_gene: TRBV5-1; d_gene: .
CDR3aa: CASSLIAGGPTGELFF; j_gene: TRBJ2-2; v_gene: TRBV11-2; d_gene: TRBD2
CDR3aa: CASSLRAGIGDTQYF; j_gene: TRBJ2-3; v_gene: TRBV11-2; d_gene: TRBD2
CDR3aa: CASSGGLPGELFF; j_gene: TRBJ2-2; v_gene: TRBV2; d_gene: .
CDR3aa: CAWSEGPNQPQHF; j_gene: TRBJ1-5; v_gene: TRBV30; d_gene: .
CDR3aa: CSVFSLPNTEAFF; j_gene: TRBJ1-1; v_gene: TRBV29-1; d_gene: .
CDR3aa: CASSTRTANTGELFF; j_gene: TRBJ2-2; v_gene: TRBV19; d_gene: .
CDR3aa: CASSYFDTHSYEQYF; j_gene: TRBJ2-7; v_gene: TRBV6-5; d_gene: .
CDR3aa: CASNDLAGDHNEQFF; j_gene: TRBJ2-1; v_gene: TRBV27; d_gene: TRBD2
CDR3aa: CASSTQRGGEQFF; j_gene: TRBJ2-1; v_gene: TRBV19; d_gene: .
CDR3aa: CASRVQGITEAFF; j_gene: TRBJ1-1; v_gene: TRBV6-5; d_gene: .
CDR3aa: CASSIYPSGLEETQYF; j_gene: TRBJ2-5; v_gene: TRBV19; d_gene: TRBD2
CDR3aa: CASRRLARGTYNEQFF; j_gene: TRBJ2-1; v_gene: TRBV27; d_gene: TRBD2
CDR3aa: CASSVVAGGNSNEQFF; j_gene: TRBJ2-1; v_gene: TRBV9; d_gene: .
CDR3aa: CASSLSGAGSYEQYF; j_gene: TRBJ2-7; v_gene: TRBV7-2; d_gene: TRBD2
CDR3aa: CASSLPSYEQYF; j_gene: TRBJ2-7; v_gene: TRBV7-9; d_gene: .
CDR3aa: CASSYILRGSYNEQFF; j_gene: TRBJ2-1; v_gene: TRBV6-5; d_gene: .
CDR3aa: CAWRGQGYGYTF; j_gene: TRBJ1-2; v_gene: TRBV30; d_gene: TRBD1
CDR3aa: CASSGDRGPSGELFF; j_gene: TRBJ2-2; v_gene: TRBV2; d_gene: TRBD1
CDR3aa: CASSQDEETGDTGELFF; j_gene: TRBJ2-2; v_gene: TRBV4-1; d_gene: .